The next 28 T cell receptor beta chains were all read from a single sample in a study of identical twins (dated by TCRdb to 2016 to 2017). Library preparation used 5' RACE. Reads for this sample came from an Illumina HiSeq 2000. TCRdb reran the public reads through fastp at Q25 and MiXCR, keeping productive beta chains. When rows share a CDR3 protein, they turn into one entry using the most common DNA and genes. For this sample the table gives 450,000 to 600,000 distinct CDR3 sequences, of which about a fifth were detected only once. Around 0.47% of the sample is in the top ten clones. These records were also assigned to another study, of yellow fever vaccine responses in identical twins.

The sequenced material came from CD4+ T cells sorted from blood. The receptors originated from a woman in her late teens or twenties in good health.

This clonotype appeared a few times. The J gene is TRBJ2-7, the V gene TRBV28, with D possibly TRBD1 on 6 matching bases. Trimming took off 6 bases at V and 4 bases at J, with 19 bases between the two ends. The CDR3 spans 15 residues. Germline V CDR1 and CDR2: MDHEN, SYDVKM. The CDR3 spells CASSLRTALGYEQYF. As DNA, the CDR3 is TGTGCCAGCAGCCTCCGGACAGCCTTGGGGTACGAGCAGTACTTC.

Only one count was recorded for this clonotype. V is TRBV20-1 and J is TRBJ2-5; TRBD1 aligns across 10 bases. CDR3 length equals 18 residues. V dropped 2 bases and J dropped 5; count of bases not matched to a gene: 17. Germline V gives CDR1 DFQATT, CDR2 SNEGSKA (reference sequence). The CDR3 DNA reads as TGCAGTGCTAGACTGTCCCCCGGGACAGGGGAGATTTTGGAGACCCAGTACTTC. Translated: CSARLSPGTGEILETQYF.

The V gene is TRBV10-3, the J gene TRBJ2-5, with 9 bases aligning to TRBD2. The CDR3 consists of 15 residues. Germline-derived CDR1 and CDR2 are ENHRY and SYGVKD. V was clipped by 0 bases and J by 11 bases; unmatched bases: 10. This chain's CDR3 is CAISESPGLAPLQYF. In DNA form, the CDR3 reads TGTGCCATCAGTGAGTCGCCGGGACTAGCCCCGTTACAGTACTTC.

This clonotype was observed a few times. This chain uses TRBV7-2 with TRBJ2-1; 10 bases line up with TRBD1. Looked up from germline, CDR1 is SGHTA and CDR2 is FQGNSA. The junction had 7 bases not matched to a gene; V was cut back by 5 bases and J by 0 bases. The CDR3 is 17 residues long. CDR3 amino acids: CASSPQTGGLSYNEQFF. The DNA for the CDR3 is TGTGCCAGCAGCCCACAGACAGGGGGCCTCTCCTACAATGAGCAGTTCTTC.

V gene TRBV4-1 combines with J gene TRBJ2-1; 8 bases align to TRBD2. CDR1 MGHRA and CDR2 YSYEKL come from the germline V gene. CDR3 length: 14 amino acids. Trimming took 11 bases from V and 2 from J; bases not matched to a gene: 8. This CDR3 reads CAPRGGRAYNEQFF. DNA for the CDR3: TGCGCCCCACGGGGGGGCAGGGCCTACAATGAGCAGTTCTTC.

The V and J genes are TRBV28 and TRBJ2-2; D gene unclear. Germline CDR1 reads MDHEN; CDR2 reads SYDVKM. V was pared by 6 bases and J by 4 bases, with 12 bases between. The CDR3 loop spans 14 amino acids. This CDR3 reads CASSPDQRTGELFF. CDR3 in DNA: TGTGCCAGCAGCCCGGACCAGCGCACCGGGGAGCTGTTTTTT.

The chain has TRBV6-1 and TRBJ2-3; D is perhaps TRBD1 or TRBD2 (5 bases each). Germline CDR1 and CDR2: MNHNS and SASEGT. The CDR3 totals 17 residues. V gave up 7 bases and J gave up 0 bases, with 20 bases separating them. CDR3 bases: TGTGCCAGCAAAGGGACGGGTGATCGTTTGAGCACAGATACGCAGTATTTT. This codes for CASKGTGDRLSTDTQYF.

This clonotype was found a few times. The rearrangement uses TRBV12-3 or TRBV12-4 and TRBJ2-1; possible D gene TRBD1, 7 bases. The V gene lost 6 bases and the J gene lost 9 bases, with 15 bases spanning the gap. The CDR3 loop spans 13 amino acids. The CDR3 loop reads CASRRDSLREQFF. CDR3 in DNA: TGTGCCAGCAGGCGGGACAGTCTTCGTGAGCAGTTCTTC.

This clonotype was recorded a few times. The gene calls are TRBV20-1 and TRBJ1-1; D unresolved. The ends were cut back, 3 bases at V and 4 bases at J, with 3 bases in the middle. Germline V gene data show CDR1 as DFQATT and CDR2 as SNEGSKA (reference sequence). The CDR3 totals 10 residues. In DNA, the CDR3 is TGCAGTGCTAGTAGCACTGAAGCTTTCTTT. This codes for CSASSTEAFF.

This chain uses TRBV7-2 with TRBJ2-5; D remains unclear. Trimming took 4 bases from V and 3 from J, leaving 12 bases between them. The CDR3 covers 14 residues. The V gene's germline CDR1 is SGHTA and CDR2 FQGNSA. CDR3 in DNA: TGTGCCAGCAGCTCAGTTAGTACTAAAGAGACCCAGTACTTC. As protein: CASSSVSTKETQYF. The whole variable domain, remainder taken from reference TRBV7-2 and TRBJ2-5, is GAGVSQSPSNKVTEKGKDVELRCDPISGHTALYWYRQSLGQGLEFLIYFQGNSAPDKSGLPSDRFSAERTGGSVSTLTIQRTQQEDSAVYLCASSSVSTKETQYFGPGTRLLVL.

V is TRBV6-2 or TRBV6-3 and J is TRBJ2-2; a possible D gene is TRBD1 (6 bases). CDR1 MNHEY and CDR2 SVGEGT come from the germline V gene. CDR3 length: 15 residues. Trimming stripped 2 bases from V and 3 bases from J, with 10 bases between. The CDR3 DNA follows: TGTGCCAGCAGTTACGTCGGGACATACACCGGGGAGCTGTTTTTT. This translates into CASSYVGTYTGELFF.

The rearrangement uses TRBV20-1 and TRBJ1-3; the D is unclear. CDR1 is DFQATT and CDR2 is SNEGSKA in the germline V gene (reference sequence). CDR3 length: 13 residues. V lost 2 bases, J lost 7 bases, and 12 bases lay in between. Here the CDR3 DNA reads TGCAGTGCTAGAATGGAGTCCCGGAACACCATATATTTT. Amino acids: CSARMESRNTIYF.

This clonotype was seen a few times. The gene calls are TRBV10-3 and TRBJ2-1; D is unresolved. This CDR3 region has 12 residues. V was trimmed by 0 bases and J by 10 bases, leaving 7 bases between them. Germline lookup yields CDR1 ENHRY and CDR2 SYGVKD. The CDR3 DNA is TGTGCCATCAGTGAGTCGGGGTGGGAGCAGTTCTTC. Protein product: CAISESGWEQFF.

By proportion, this clonotype is medium-sized (0.01 to 0.1%). V usage is TRBV20-1 and J usage is TRBJ2-1; D is unresolved. The CDR3 extends over 14 amino acids. Germline CDR1 is DFQATT and CDR2 is SNEGSKA (reference sequence). Trimming pared 3 bases from V and 4 bases from J, leaving 13 bases between. DNA of the CDR3: TGCAGTGCTAGTTCGCAGTTTCGTTACAATGAGCAGTTCTTC. It specifies CSASSQFRYNEQFF.

This chain uses TRBV11-2 with TRBJ2-1; D is perhaps TRBD1 or TRBD2 (5 bases each). Germline CDR1 and CDR2: SGHAT and FQNNGV. V was cut by 7 bases and J by 9 bases, with 25 bases left in between. The CDR3 loop spans 16 amino acids. CDR3 amino acids: CASTLPRDPRSGEQFF. The CDR3 DNA reads TGTGCCAGCACCCTTCCTAGGGACCCACGATCTGGTGAGCAGTTCTTC.

This clonotype showed up just a few times. The chain has TRBV20-1 and TRBJ2-2; D not certain. V shed 4 bases and J shed 1 base, with 10 bases lying between them. The CDR3 spans 14 residues. The germline gives CDR1 DFQATT, CDR2 SNEGSKA (reference sequence). As DNA, the CDR3 is TGCAGTGCTAAACCCCGATGGAACACCGGGGAGCTGTTTTTT. This codes for CSAKPRWNTGELFF.

V usage is TRBV3-1 and J usage is TRBJ2-7; 8 bases fit TRBD1. The germline gives CDR1 LGHDT, CDR2 YNNKEL (reference sequence). V was clipped by 3 bases and J by 6 bases; unmatched bases: 1. This CDR3 region has 12 residues. This CDR3 reads CASSQTGAEQYF. The DNA of the CDR3 is TGTGCCAGCAGCCAGACAGGGGCCGAGCAGTACTTC.

V is TRBV28 and J is TRBJ1-1; D possibly corresponds to TRBD1 (6 bases). CDR3 length equals 13 residues. V was cut by 4 bases and J by 4 bases, with 10 bases left in between. Germline V gene sequence: CDR1 MDHEN, CDR2 SYDVKM. The CDR3 loop reads CASSSTGFTEAFF. CDR3 nucleotide sequence: TGTGCCAGCAGTTCCACAGGGTTCACTGAAGCTTTCTTT.

This clonotype was seen only a few times. The rearrangement uses TRBV4-1 and TRBJ2-1; weak D call: TRBD1 (5 bases). The CDR3 sequence is 13 residues long. V was clipped by 5 bases and J by 4 bases, with 9 bases between them. Germline lookup yields CDR1 MGHRA and CDR2 YSYEKL. The CDR3 bases are TGCGCCAGCAGCAAGACAGTTTACAATGAGCAGTTCTTC. Residues: CASSKTVYNEQFF.

The J gene is TRBJ2-1, the V gene TRBV20-1, with 9 positions matching TRBD1. CDR3 size: 14 residues. The trim removed 6 bases at V and 10 bases at J, leaving 13 bases unmatched. Germline CDR1 is DFQATT and CDR2 is SNEGSKA (reference sequence). The CDR3 nucleotides are TGCAGTGCCAGTCTCATACGGGACAGGGAGGAGCAGTTCTTC. It yields the protein CSASLIRDREEQFF.

This clonotype was observed a handful of times. The gene calls are TRBV28 and TRBJ2-1; 8 bases line up with TRBD2. Per germline, CDR1 MDHEN and CDR2 SYDVKM. Trimming took 5 bases from V and 4 from J; bases not matched to a gene: 13. The CDR3 consists of 17 residues. The CDR3 sequence: CASSNYRGGTTYNEQFF. CDR3 DNA sequence: TGTGCCAGCAGTAACTACCGGGGGGGGACTACTTACAATGAGCAGTTCTTC.

The chain is built from TRBV15 and TRBJ1-1; D is uncertain. The CDR3 covers 13 residues. The germline V gene has CDR1 LNHNV and CDR2 YYDKDF (reference sequence). V lost 2 bases and J 1 base, leaving 5 bases between the germline ends. CDR3 amino acids: CATSRRENTEAFF. As DNA, the CDR3 is TGTGCCACCAGCAGACGGGAGAACACTGAAGCTTTCTTT.

This clonotype was seen more than once but under ten times. The chain combines TRBV20-1 with TRBJ2-2; 7 bases are shared with TRBD2. Germline lookup yields CDR1 DFQATT and CDR2 SNEGSKA (reference sequence). The CDR3 has 15 residues. V lost 2 bases and J lost 0; bases outside the gene matches: 3. CDR3 nucleotides: TGCAGTGCTAGACAAGGACTAGCGAACACCGGGGAGCTGTTTTTT. It yields the protein CSARQGLANTGELFF.

This clonotype appeared a few times. The chain is built from TRBV3-1 and TRBJ2-3; D remains unclear. Germline V gives CDR1 LGHDT, CDR2 YNNKEL (reference sequence). The V gene lost 6 bases and the J gene lost 4 bases, with 8 bases spanning the gap. This CDR3 contains 12 residues. The CDR3 sequence: CASSRGPDTQYF. In nucleotides, the CDR3 is TGTGCCAGCAGTCGCGGCCCAGATACGCAGTATTTT.

The rearrangement uses TRBV15 and TRBJ2-1; D gene ambiguous. Trimming took off 1 base at V and 12 bases at J, with 7 bases between the two ends. The CDR3 consists of 11 residues. Germline V CDR1 and CDR2: LNHNV, YYDKDF (reference sequence). The CDR3 here is CATSRVAVQFF. The CDR3 nucleotides read TGTGCCACCAGCAGAGTGGCGGTGCAGTTCTTC.

V usage is TRBV3-1 and J usage is TRBJ2-4, with D possibly TRBD1 on 6 matching bases. The CDR3 consists of 11 residues. In germline, CDR1 is LGHDT, CDR2 YNNKEL (reference sequence). V was pared by 5 bases and J by 12 bases, with 11 bases between. The CDR3 loop is CASSAQGTQYF. In DNA, the CDR3 is TGTGCCAGCAGCGCACAGGGCACTCAGTACTTC. Supplemented by reference TRBV3-1 and TRBJ2-4, the full variable domain reads DTAVSQTPKYLVTQMGNDKSIKCEQNLGHDTMYWYKQDSKKFLKIMFSYNNKELIINETVPNRFSPKSPDKAHLNLHINSLELGDSAVYFCASSAQGTQYFGAGTRLSVL.

The CDR3 bases are TGTGCCAGCAGCTTCGGGACAGGGGTTCTCGAGCAGTACGTC. This gives the protein CASSFGTGVLEQYV. The rearrangement uses TRBV7-2 and TRBJ2-7; 10 nucleotides align to TRBD1. This CDR3 spans 14 amino acids. Per the germline V gene, CDR1 is SGHTA and CDR2 is FQGNSA. The V gene end was trimmed by 3 bases and the J gene end by 6 bases; junction bases not matched to a gene: 5.

This clonotype occurred a few times. The chain has TRBV29-1 and TRBJ2-1, with a possible D match to TRBD1 (5 bases). This CDR3 is built from 12 residues. V was pared by 6 bases and J by 4 bases, with 10 bases between. The V gene's germline CDR1 is SQVTM and CDR2 ANQGSEA. CDR3 DNA sequence: TGCAGCGTCCACACAGGATACAATGAGCAGTTCTTC. Translated, it gives CSVHTGYNEQFF.